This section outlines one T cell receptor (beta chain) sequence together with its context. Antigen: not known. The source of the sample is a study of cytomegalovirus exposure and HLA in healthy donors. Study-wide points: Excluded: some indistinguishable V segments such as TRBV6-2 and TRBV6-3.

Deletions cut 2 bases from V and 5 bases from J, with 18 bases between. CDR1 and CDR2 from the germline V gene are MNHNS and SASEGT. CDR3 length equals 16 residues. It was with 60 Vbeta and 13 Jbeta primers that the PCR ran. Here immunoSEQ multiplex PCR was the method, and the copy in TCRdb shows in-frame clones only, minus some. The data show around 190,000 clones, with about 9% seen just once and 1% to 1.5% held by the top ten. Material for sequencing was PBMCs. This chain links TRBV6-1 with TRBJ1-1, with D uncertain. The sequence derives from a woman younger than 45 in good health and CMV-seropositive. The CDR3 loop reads CASSESGGFTRTEAFF. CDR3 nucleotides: TGTGCCAGCAGTGAATCGGGAGGGTTTACTAGGACTGAAGCTTTCTTT.